This T cell receptor (beta chain) was sequenced in a study of CD8+CD57+ T cells in acquired aplastic anemia. Study results and caveats: Overlap between patients and controls comprised twenty-nine CD8+ CDR3 sequences. In CD8+ cells, Simpson's diversity showed no significant difference between patients and controls.

It was patients with CD8+CD57+ cell expansion by flow cytometry who were chosen for sequencing. As regards this clonotype: Its cognate antigen is unknown.

The TCR beta profiling, which covered VDJ combination and CDR3 sequence, was carried out using genomic DNA as the template. TCRdb independently ran MiXCR on the reads; one entry per CDR3 protein. This table holds around 150,000 distinct CDR3 sequences, about 64% found once. CDR1 and CDR2 from the germline V gene are DFQATT and SNEGSKA (reference sequence). The CDR3 contains 15 residues. V lost 3 bases and J lost 3, with 18 bases in between. The TCR comes from a human donor with aplastic anemia. Specimen: sorted CD4+, CD8+, or CD8+CD57+ T cells (not recorded which) from PBMCs. The chain joins TRBV20-1 to TRBJ2-7; D is possibly TRBD1 (7 bases). CDR3 residues: CSASDEQGGDYEQYF. The CDR3 DNA reads TGCAGTGCTAGCGATGAGCAGGGGGGTGACTACGAGCAGTACTTC.